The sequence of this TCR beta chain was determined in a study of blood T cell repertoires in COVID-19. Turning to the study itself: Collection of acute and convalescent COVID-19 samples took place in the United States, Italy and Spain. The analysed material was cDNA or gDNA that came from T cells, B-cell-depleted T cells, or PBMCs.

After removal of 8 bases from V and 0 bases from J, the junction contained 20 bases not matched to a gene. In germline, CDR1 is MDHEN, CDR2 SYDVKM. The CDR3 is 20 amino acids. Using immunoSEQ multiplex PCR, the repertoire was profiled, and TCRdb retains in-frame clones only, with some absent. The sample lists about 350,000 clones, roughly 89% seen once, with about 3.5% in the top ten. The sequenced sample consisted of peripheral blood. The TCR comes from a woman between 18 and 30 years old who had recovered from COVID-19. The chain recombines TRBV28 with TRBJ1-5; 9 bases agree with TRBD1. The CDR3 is CASATTLGGTGPYSNQPQHF. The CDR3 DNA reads TGTGCCAGCGCAACAACGCTGGGGGGGACAGGGCCATATAGCAATCAGCCCCAGCATTTT.